This TCR beta chain was retrieved from a study of OX40 agonist ivuxolimab in advanced cancers. Study at large: An agonistic anti-OX40 (CD134) antibody, ivuxolimab, was used to treat the patients.

Repertoires were generated with immunoSEQ multiplex PCR, while TCRdb's copy carries only in-frame clones and drops some. The sample shows tens of thousands of clones, more than 80% of them seen only once. General study results and limits: Dose levels from 0.1 to 3.0 mg/kg saw CD4+ and CD8+ blood T cells expand clonally by week 6. Antigen specificity remained undetermined for the expanded peripheral T cells.

A note on this clone: Its antigen is as yet unknown.

V lost 4 bases to trimming and J lost 0 bases, with 4 bases between them. The CDR3 consists of 13 residues. CDR1 is MNHEY and CDR2 is SVGAGI in the germline V gene. Patients who had autoimmune disease history or got systemic immunosuppression were left out. This clonotype was obtained from an adult with an advanced solid tumor such as melanoma, head and neck, liver or kidney cancer. The V gene is TRBV6-5, the J gene TRBJ1-3; no firm D call. The input for sequencing was CD4+ or CD8+ T cells sorted from blood, taken in a trial of the OX40 agonist ivuxolimab. CDR3 sequence (DNA): TGTGCCAGCAGTTCAGTCTCTGGAAACACCATATATTTT. Encoded protein: CASSSVSGNTIYF.